A selection of T cell receptor beta chains follows, all from one sample in a study of shared clonotypes between healthy human individuals. TCRdb's table, derived via immunoSEQ multiplex PCR, lists solely in-frame clones and lacks some. The sample lists approximately 1,000,000 clones, 75% to 85% seen once, with approximately 0.5% in the top ten. Sequencing was carried out using memory CD4+ T cells from PBMCs. The receptors were sampled from a man between 18 and 35 years old in good health. Some clones in this sample may be carry-over from other donors' samples. The CDR3 runs from the conserved cysteine through the conserved F or W. D genes are given only for firm matches. The size field is filled for only some rows; it gives once, few, many or a size class.

J,D,V,size,CDR3,DNA
TRBJ1-4,NA,TRBV7-9,NA,CASSLRGATNEKLFF,TGTGCCAGCAGCCTCCGAGGGGCAACTAATGAAAAACTGTTTTTT
TRBJ1-5,TRBD1,TRBV5-8,NA,CASSAWDRVNQPQHF,TGTGCCAGCAGCGCATGGGACAGGGTCAATCAGCCCCAGCATTTT
TRBJ2-7,NA,TRBV21-1,NA,CASRFAPAGIHEQYF,TGTGCCAGCAGGTTCGCTCCAGCGGGGATCCACGAGCAGTACTTC
TRBJ2-5,NA,TRBV6-5,NA,CASSYSGVPGETQYF,TGTGCCAGCAGTTACTCCGGGGTACCGGGGGAGACCCAGTACTTC
TRBJ2-3,NA,TRBV30,NA,CAWSPPGGSPDTQYF,TGTGCCTGGAGTCCCCCTGGGGGGAGCCCAGATACGCAGTATTTT
TRBJ2-7,NA,TRBV6-1,NA,CASSIAQGYEQYF,TGTGCCAGCAGTATCGCACAGGGCTACGAGCAGTACTTC
TRBJ1-4,NA,TRBV18,NA,CASSPRQGESEKLFF,TGTGCCAGCTCACCACGGCAAGGGGAGAGTGAAAAACTGTTTTTT
TRBJ1-4,NA,TRBV30,once,CAWSANLGHREKLFF,TGTGCCTGGAGTGCGAACTTGGGACATCGGGAAAAACTGTTTTTT
TRBJ1-5,TRBD1,TRBV5-5,NA,CASSGGQGDNQPQHF,TGTGCCAGCAGCGGCGGACAGGGTGACAATCAGCCCCAGCATTTT
TRBJ1-2,NA,TRBV27,few,CASSLLSGPVYGYTF,TGTGCCAGCAGTTTATTGTCGGGGCCCGTCTATGGCTACACCTTC
TRBJ2-1,NA,TRBV4-3,NA,CASSQDLWARGNEQFF,TGCGCCAGCAGCCAAGATCTTTGGGCTAGAGGCAATGAGCAGTTCTTC
TRBJ1-5,NA,TRBV5-4,once,CASSLDGMGAQHF,TGTGCCAGCAGTTTGGATGGGATGGGGGCCCAGCATTTT
TRBJ1-5,NA,TRBV28,NA,CASTPGGSYQPQHF,TGTGCCAGCACCCCGGGGGGCTCGTATCAGCCCCAGCATTTT
TRBJ2-2,NA,TRBV5-1,NA,CASSLGGAGGELFF,TGCGCCAGCAGCTTGGGCGGGGCAGGCGGGGAGCTGTTTTTT
TRBJ2-5,TRBD2,TRBV4-1,NA,CASSQDASGRVQTQYF,TGCGCCAGCAGCCAAGATGCTAGCGGGAGGGTTCAGACCCAGTACTTC
TRBJ2-1,NA,TRBV7-9,NA,CASSLAGTAFYNEQFF,TGTGCCAGCAGCTTAGCTGGGACGGCTTTCTACAATGAGCAGTTCTTC
TRBJ1-1,NA,TRBV10-3,NA,CAISEFGQLNTEAFF,TGTGCCATCAGTGAGTTTGGACAGTTGAACACTGAAGCTTTCTTT
TRBJ2-1,TRBD1,TRBV4-2,few,CASSSGQGTYNEQFF,TGTGCCAGCAGCTCGGGACAGGGGACTTACAATGAGCAGTTCTTC
TRBJ1-4,NA,TRBV11-2,NA,CASSSTREKLFF,TGTGCCAGCAGCTCGACGAGGGAAAAACTGTTTTTT
TRBJ2-5,NA,TRBV2,NA,CASSRTPQETQYF,TGTGCCAGCAGCCGGACTCCCCAAGAGACCCAGTACTTC